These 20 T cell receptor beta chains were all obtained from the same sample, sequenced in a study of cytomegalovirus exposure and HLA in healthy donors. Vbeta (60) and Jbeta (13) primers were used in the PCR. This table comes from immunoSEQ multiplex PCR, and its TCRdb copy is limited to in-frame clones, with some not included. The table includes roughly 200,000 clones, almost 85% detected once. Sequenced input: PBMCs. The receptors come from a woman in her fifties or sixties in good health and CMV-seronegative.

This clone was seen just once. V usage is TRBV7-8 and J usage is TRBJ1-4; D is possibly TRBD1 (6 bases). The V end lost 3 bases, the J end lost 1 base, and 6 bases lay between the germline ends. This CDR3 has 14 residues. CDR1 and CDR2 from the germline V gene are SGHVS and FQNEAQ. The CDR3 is CASSFRGTNEKLFF. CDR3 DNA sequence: TGTGCCAGCAGCTTCAGGGGAACTAATGAAAAACTGTTTTTT.

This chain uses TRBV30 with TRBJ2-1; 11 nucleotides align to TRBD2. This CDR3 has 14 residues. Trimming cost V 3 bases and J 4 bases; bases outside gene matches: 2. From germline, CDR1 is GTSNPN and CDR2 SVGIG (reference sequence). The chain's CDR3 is CAWRLAGVYNEQFF. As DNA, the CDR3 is TGTGCCTGGAGACTAGCGGGAGTATACAATGAGCAGTTCTTC.

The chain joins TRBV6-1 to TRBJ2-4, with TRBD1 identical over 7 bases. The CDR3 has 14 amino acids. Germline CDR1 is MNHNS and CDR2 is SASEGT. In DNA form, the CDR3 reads TGTGCGGCTCAGGGACAGTTAGCCAAAAACATTCAGTACTTC. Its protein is CAAQGQLAKNIQYF.

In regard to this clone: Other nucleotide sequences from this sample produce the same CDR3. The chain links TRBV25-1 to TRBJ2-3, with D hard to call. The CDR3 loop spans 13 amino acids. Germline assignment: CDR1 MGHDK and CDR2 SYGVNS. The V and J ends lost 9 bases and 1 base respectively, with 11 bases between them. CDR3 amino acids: CASSLPGTDTQYF. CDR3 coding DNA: TGTGCCAGTAGCCTCCCGGGCACAGATACGCAGTATTTT.

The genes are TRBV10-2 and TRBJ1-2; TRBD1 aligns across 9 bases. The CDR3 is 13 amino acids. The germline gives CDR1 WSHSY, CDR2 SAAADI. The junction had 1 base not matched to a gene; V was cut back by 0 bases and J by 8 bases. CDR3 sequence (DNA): TGCGCCAGCAGTGAGTCTGGGACAGGGGGCTACACCTTC. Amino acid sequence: CASSESGTGGYTF.

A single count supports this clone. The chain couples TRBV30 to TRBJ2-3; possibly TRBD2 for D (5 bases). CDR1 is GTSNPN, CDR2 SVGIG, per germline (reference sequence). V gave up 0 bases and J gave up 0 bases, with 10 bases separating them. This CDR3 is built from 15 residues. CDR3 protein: CAWSVSGYSTDTQYF. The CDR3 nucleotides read TGTGCCTGGAGTGTTTCGGGATATAGCACAGATACGCAGTATTTT. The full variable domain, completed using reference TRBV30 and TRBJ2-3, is SQTIHQWPATLVQPVGSPLSLECTVEGTSNPNLYWYRQAAGRGLQLLFYSVGIGQISSEVPQNLSASRPQDRQFILSSKKLLLSDSGFYLCAWSVSGYSTDTQYFGPGTRLTVL.

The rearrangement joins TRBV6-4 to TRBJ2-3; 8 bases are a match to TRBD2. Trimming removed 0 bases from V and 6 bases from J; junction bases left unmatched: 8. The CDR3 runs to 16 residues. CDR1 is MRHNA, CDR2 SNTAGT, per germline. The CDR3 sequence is CASSDSGSSGKDTQYF. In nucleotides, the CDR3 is TGTGCCAGCAGTGACTCGGGGAGTAGCGGGAAGGATACGCAGTATTTT.

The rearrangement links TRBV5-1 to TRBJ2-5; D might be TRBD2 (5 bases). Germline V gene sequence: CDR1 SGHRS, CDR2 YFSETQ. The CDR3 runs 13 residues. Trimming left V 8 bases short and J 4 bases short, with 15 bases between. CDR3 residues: CASYEGARETQYF. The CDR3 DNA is TGCGCCAGTTACGAGGGTGCCAGAGAGACCCAGTACTTC.

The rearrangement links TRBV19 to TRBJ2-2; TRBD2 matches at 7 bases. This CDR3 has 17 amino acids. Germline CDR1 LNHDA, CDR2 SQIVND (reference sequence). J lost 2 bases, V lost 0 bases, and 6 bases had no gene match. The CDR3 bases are TGTGCCAGTAGTATAGAGTGGGGCGGGAGAAACACCGGGGAGCTGTTTTTT. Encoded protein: CASSIEWGGRNTGELFF.

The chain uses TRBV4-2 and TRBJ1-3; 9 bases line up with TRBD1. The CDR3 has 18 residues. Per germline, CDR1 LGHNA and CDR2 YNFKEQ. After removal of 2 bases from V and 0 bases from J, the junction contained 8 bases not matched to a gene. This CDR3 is CASSQIPGQGSSGNTIYF. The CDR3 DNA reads TGTGCCAGCAGCCAAATCCCGGGACAGGGTTCCTCTGGAAACACCATATATTTT.

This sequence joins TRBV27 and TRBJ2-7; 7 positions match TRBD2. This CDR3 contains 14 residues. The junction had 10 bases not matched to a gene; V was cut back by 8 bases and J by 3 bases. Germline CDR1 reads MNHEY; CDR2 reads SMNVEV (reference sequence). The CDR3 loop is CASGWTSGVYEQYF. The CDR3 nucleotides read TGTGCCAGCGGATGGACTAGTGGTGTCTACGAGCAGTACTTC.

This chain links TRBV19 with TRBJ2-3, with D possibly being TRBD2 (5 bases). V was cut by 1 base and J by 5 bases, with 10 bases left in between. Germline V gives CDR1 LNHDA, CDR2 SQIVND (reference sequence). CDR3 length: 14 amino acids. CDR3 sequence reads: CASSIGVGVDTQYF. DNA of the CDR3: TGTGCCAGTAGTATAGGCGTCGGGGTAGATACGCAGTATTTT.

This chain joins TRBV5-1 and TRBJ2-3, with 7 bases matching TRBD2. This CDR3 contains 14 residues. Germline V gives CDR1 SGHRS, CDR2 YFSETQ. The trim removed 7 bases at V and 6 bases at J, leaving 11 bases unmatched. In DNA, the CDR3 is TGCGCCAGCGCCCTAGCGGCCGCCCCGGATACGCAGTATTTT. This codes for CASALAAAPDTQYF.

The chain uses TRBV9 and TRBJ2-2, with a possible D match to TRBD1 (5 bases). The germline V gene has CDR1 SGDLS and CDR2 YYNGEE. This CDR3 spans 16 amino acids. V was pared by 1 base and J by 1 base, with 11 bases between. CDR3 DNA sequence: TGTGCCAGCAGCGTACTCCAGGGTCAGAACACCGGGGAGCTGTTTTTT. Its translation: CASSVLQGQNTGELFF.

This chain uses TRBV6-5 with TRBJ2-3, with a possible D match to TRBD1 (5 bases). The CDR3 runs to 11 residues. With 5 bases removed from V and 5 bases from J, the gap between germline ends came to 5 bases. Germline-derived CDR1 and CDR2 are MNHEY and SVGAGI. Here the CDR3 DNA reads TGTGCCAGCAGTCAGGGAGATACGCAGTATTTT. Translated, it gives CASSQGDTQYF.

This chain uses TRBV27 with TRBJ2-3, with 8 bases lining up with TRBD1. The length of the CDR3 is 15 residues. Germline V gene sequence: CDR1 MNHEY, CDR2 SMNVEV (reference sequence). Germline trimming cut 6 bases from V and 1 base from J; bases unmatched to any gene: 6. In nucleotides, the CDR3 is TGTGCCAGCAGATTTCTGGACAGGGGCACAGATACGCAGTATTTT. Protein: CASRFLDRGTDTQYF.

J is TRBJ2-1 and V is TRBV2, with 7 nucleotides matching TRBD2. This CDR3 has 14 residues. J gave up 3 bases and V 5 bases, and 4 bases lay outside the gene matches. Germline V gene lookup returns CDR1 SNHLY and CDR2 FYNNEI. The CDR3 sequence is CASSLAVYYNEQFF. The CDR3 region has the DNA TGTGCCAGCAGTCTAGCGGTATACTACAATGAGCAGTTCTTC.

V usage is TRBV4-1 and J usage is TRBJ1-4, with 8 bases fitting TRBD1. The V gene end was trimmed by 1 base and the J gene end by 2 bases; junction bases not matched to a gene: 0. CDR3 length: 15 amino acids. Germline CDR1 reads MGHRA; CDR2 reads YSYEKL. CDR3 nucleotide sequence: TGCGCCAGCAGCCAAGGGGACAGGACTAATGAAAAACTGTTTTTT. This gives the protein CASSQGDRTNEKLFF.

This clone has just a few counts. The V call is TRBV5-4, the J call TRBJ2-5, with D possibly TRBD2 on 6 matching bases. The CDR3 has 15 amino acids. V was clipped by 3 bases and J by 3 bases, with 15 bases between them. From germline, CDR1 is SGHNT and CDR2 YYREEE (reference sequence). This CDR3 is CASSSPWVAEETQYF. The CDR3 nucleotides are TGTGCCAGCAGCTCCCCCTGGGTAGCGGAAGAGACCCAGTACTTC.

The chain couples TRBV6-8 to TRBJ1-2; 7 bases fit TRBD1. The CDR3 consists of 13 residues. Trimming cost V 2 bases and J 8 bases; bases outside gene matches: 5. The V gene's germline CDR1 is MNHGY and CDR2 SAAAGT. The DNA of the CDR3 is TGTGCCAGCAGTTACAGGGGGCAAAGGGGCTACACCTTC. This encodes CASSYRGQRGYTF.